This TCR beta chain was recovered during a study of cytomegalovirus exposure and HLA in healthy donors. Assay used: immunoSEQ multiplex PCR; TCRdb lists only in-frame clones, some missing. The repertoire includes about 150,000 clones, roughly 89% of them detected once, and around 3.4% sits in the top ten. The CDR3 has 11 residues. The J segment lost 10 bases and the V segment lost 1 base, leaving 0 bases of the junction unmatched. Germline V CDR1 and CDR2: SQVTM, ANQGSEA. Broader study findings: While the bulk of TCR sequences proved rare, some public TCRs turned up in many donors. Cytomegalovirus association was listed for 150 to 200 TCR beta chains. One later analysis, an examination of the approximately 120 validation repertoires, found that first-cohort TCR clusters tended to co-occur in them.

This clone was detected once. Its target is not known. The specimen sequenced was PBMCs. This receptor was taken from a woman younger than 30 in good health and CMV-seropositive. The V call is TRBV29-1, the J call TRBJ1-1; TRBD1 matches 10 bases. The CDR3 region is CSVEGDRGAFF. CDR3 sequence (DNA): TGCAGCGTTGAAGGGGACAGGGGAGCTTTCTTT. Using reference TRBV29-1 and TRBJ1-1 for the parts outside the CDR3, the full variable domain is SAVISQKPSRDICQRGTSLTIQCQVDSQVTMMFWYRQQPGQSLTLIATANQGSEATYESGFVIDKFPISRPNLTFSTLTVSNMSPEDSSIYLCSVEGDRGAFFGQGTRLTVV.